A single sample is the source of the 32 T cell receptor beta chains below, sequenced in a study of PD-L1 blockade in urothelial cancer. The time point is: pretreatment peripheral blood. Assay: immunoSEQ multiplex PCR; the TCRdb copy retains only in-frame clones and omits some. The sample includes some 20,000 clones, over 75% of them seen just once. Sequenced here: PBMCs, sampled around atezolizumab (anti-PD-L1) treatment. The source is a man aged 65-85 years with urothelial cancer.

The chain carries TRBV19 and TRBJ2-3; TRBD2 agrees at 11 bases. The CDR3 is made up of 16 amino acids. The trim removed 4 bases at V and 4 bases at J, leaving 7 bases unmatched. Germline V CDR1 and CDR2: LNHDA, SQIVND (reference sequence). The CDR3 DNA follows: TGTGCCAGTAGTAAGGAGACTAGCGGGAACCCAGATACGCAGTATTTT. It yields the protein CASSKETSGNPDTQYF.

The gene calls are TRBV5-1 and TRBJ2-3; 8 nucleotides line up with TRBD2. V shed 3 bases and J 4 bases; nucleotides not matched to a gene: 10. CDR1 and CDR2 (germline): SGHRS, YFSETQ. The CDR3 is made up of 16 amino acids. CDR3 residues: CASSWELAGGSDTQYF. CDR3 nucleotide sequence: TGCGCCAGCAGCTGGGAGTTGGCGGGGGGCTCAGATACGCAGTATTTT.

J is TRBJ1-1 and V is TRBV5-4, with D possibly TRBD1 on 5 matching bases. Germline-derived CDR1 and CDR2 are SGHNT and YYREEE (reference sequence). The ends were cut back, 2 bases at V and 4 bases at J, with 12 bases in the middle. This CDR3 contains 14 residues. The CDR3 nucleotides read TGTGCCAGCAGCTTTGGGACTGTCGGCACTGAAGCTTTCTTT. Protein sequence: CASSFGTVGTEAFF.

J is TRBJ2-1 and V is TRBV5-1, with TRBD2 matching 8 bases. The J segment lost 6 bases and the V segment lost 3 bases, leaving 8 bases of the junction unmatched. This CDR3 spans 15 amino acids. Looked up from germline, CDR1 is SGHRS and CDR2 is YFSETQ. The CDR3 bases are TGCGCCAGCAGCTCACCGGGACTAGTTACCAATGAGCAGTTCTTC. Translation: CASSSPGLVTNEQFF.

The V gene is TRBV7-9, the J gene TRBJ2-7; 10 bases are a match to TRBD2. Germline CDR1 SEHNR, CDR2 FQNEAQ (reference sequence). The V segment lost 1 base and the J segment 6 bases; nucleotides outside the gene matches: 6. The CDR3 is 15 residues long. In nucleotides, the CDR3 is TGTGCCAGCAGCTTAGAGTTTCTAGCGGGGGTCGAGCAGTACTTC. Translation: CASSLEFLAGVEQYF.

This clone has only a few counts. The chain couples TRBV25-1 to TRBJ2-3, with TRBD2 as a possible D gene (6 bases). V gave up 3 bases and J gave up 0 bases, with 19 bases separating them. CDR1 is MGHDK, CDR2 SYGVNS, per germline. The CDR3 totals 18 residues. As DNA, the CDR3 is TGTGCCAGCAGTGATTCGTTCCGGCGGGAAACTAGCACAGATACGCAGTATTTT. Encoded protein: CASSDSFRRETSTDTQYF.

The CDR3 reads CASRIDRVSNQPQHF. The CDR3 DNA follows: TGTGCCAGCAGAATAGACAGAGTAAGCAATCAGCCCCAGCATTTT. The gene calls are TRBV2 and TRBJ1-5, with D maybe TRBD1 (5 bases). The CDR3 loop spans 15 amino acids. The ends were cut back, 6 bases at V and 1 base at J, with 13 bases in the middle. Germline V lookup: CDR1 SNHLY, CDR2 FYNNEI.

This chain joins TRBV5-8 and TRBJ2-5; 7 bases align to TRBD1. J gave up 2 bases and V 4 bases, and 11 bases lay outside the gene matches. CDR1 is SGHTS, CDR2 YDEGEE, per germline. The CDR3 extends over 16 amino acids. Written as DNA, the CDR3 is TGTGCCAGCAGCAAAGGAAGGGGGCGAGGGCAAGAGACCCAGTACTTC. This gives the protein CASSKGRGRGQETQYF.

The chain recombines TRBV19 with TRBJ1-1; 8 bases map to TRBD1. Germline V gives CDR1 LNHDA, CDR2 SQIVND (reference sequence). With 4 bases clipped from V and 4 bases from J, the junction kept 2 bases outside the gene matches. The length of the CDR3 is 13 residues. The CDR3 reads CASSKTGGTEAFF. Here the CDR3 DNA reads TGTGCCAGTAGTAAAACAGGGGGCACTGAAGCTTTCTTT.

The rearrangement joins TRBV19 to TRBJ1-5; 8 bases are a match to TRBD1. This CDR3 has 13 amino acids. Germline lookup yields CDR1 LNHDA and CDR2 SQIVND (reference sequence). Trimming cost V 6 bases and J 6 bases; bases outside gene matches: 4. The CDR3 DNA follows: TGTGCCAGTAGCGCAGGGGGCCGTCAGCCCCAGCATTTT. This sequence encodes CASSAGGRQPQHF.

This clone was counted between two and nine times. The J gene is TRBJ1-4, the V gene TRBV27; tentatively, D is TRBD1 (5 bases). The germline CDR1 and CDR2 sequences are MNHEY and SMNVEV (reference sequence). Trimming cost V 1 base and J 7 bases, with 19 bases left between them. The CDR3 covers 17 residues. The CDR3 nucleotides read TGTGCCAGCAGTTTATTTCGTTCACCAACAAGGGGTGAAAAACTGTTTTTT. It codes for CASSLFRSPTRGEKLFF.

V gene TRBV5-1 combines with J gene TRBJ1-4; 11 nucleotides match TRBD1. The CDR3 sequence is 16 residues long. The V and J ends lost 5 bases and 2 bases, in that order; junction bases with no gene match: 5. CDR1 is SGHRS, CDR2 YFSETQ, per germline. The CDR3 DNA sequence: TGCGCCAGCAGGCGGACAGGGGGCTCGACTAATGAAAAACTGTTTTTT. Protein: CASRRTGGSTNEKLFF.

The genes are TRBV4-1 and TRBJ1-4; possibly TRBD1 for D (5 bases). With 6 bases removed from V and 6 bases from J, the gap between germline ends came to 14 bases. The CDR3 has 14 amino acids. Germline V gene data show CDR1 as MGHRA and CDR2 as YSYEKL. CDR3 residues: CASSGFGGDEKLFF. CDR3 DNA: TGCGCCAGCAGTGGGTTCGGGGGTGATGAAAAACTGTTTTTT.

CDR3 sequence: CASSEGNEKLFF. The CDR3 coding sequence is TGTGCCAGCTCTGAGGGCAATGAAAAACTGTTTTTT. The chain joins TRBV6-5 to TRBJ1-4; no clear D gene. The CDR3 is 12 residues long. Trimming stripped 8 bases from V and 5 bases from J, with 9 bases between. Germline lookup yields CDR1 MNHEY and CDR2 SVGAGI.

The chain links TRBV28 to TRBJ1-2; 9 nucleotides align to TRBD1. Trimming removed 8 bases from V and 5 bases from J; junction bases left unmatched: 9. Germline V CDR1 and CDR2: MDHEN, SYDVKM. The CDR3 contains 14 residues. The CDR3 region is CASRPGQGSYGYTF. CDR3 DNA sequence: TGTGCCAGCCGACCCGGACAGGGGAGTTATGGCTACACCTTC.

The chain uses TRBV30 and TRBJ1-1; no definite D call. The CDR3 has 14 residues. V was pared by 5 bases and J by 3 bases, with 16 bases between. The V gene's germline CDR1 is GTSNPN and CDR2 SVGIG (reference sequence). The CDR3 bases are TGTGCCTGGGTGCAGCGGTCAGTCCACACTGAAGCTTTCTTT. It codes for CAWVQRSVHTEAFF. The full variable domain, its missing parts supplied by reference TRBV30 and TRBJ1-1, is SQTIHQWPATLVQPVGSPLSLECTVEGTSNPNLYWYRQAAGRGLQLLFYSVGIGQISSEVPQNLSASRPQDRQFILSSKKLLLSDSGFYLCAWVQRSVHTEAFFGQGTRLTVV.

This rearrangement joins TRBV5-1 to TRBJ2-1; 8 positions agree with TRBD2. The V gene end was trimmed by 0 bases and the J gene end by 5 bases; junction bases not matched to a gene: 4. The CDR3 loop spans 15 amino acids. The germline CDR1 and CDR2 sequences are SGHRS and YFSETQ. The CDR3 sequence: CASSLVSGANNEQFF. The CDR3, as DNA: TGCGCCAGCAGCTTGGTTAGCGGGGCAAACAATGAGCAGTTCTTC.

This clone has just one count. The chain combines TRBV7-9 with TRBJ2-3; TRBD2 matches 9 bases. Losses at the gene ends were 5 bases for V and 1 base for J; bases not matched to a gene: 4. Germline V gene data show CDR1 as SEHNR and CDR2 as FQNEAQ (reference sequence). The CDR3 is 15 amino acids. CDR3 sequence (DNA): TGTGCCAGCAGCCGTATAGCGGGGGGCACAGATACGCAGTATTTT. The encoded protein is CASSRIAGGTDTQYF.

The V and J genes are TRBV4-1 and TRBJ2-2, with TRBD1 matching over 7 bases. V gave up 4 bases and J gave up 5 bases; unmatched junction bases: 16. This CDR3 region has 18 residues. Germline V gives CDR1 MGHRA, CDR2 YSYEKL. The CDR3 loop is CASSLLPPTGDRTGELFF. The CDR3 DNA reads TGCGCCAGCAGCCTATTACCCCCCACAGGGGATCGTACCGGGGAGCTGTTTTTT.

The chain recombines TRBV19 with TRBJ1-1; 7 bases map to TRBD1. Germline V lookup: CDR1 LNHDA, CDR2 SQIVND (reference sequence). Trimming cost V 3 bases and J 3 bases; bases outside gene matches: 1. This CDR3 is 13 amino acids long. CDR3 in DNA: TGTGCCAGTAGTATCGACAGGGACACTGAAGCTTTCTTT. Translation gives CASSIDRDTEAFF.

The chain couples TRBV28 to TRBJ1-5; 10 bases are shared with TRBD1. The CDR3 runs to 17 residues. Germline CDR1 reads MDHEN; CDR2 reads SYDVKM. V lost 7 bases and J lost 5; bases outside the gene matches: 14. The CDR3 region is CASISISGTGVDQPQHF. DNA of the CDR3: TGTGCCAGCATTTCTATCTCGGGGACAGGGGTGGATCAGCCCCAGCATTTT.

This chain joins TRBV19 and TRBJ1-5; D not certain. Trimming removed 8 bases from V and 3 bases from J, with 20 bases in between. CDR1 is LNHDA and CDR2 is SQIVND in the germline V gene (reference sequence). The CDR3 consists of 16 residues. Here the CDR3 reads CASARDGQILNQPQHF. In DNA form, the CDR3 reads TGTGCCAGTGCGCGGGATGGCCAAATCCTCAATCAGCCCCAGCATTTT.

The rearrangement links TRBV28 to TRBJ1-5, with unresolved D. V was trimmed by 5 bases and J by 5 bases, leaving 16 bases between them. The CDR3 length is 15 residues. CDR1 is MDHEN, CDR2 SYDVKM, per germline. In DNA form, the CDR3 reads TGTGCCAGCAGTACTCAGGAAGCGGTGGATCAGCCCCAGCATTTT. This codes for CASSTQEAVDQPQHF. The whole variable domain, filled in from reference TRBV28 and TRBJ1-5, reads DVKVTQSSRYLVKRTGEKVFLECVQDMDHENMFWYRQDPGLGLRLIYFSYDVKMKEKGDIPEGYSVSREKKERFSLILESASTNQTSMYLCASSTQEAVDQPQHFGDGTRLSIL.

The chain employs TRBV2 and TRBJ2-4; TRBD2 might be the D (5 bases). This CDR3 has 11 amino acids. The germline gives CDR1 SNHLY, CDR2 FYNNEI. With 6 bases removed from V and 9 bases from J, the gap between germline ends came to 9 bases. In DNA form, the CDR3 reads TGTGCCAGCAGCGGACTTGGCATTCAGTACTTC. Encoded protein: CASSGLGIQYF.

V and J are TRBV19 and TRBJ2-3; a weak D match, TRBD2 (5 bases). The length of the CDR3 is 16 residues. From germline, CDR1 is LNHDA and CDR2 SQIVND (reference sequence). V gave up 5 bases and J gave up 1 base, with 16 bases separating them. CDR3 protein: CASSGKQRDGTDTQYF. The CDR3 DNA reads TGTGCCAGTAGTGGAAAACAGAGGGATGGCACAGATACGCAGTATTTT. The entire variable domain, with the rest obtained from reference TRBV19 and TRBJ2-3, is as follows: DGGITQSPKYLFRKEGQNVTLSCEQNLNHDAMYWYRQDPGQGLRLIYYSQIVNDFQKGDIAEGYSVSREKKESFPLTVTSAQKNPTAFYLCASSGKQRDGTDTQYFGPGTRLTVL.

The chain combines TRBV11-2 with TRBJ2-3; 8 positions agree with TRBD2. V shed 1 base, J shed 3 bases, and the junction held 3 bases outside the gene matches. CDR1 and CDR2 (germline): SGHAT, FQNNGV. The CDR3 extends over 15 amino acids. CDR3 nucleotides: TGTGCCAGCAGCTTAGTCGGGGGGGCAACAGATACGCAGTATTTT. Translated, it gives CASSLVGGATDTQYF.

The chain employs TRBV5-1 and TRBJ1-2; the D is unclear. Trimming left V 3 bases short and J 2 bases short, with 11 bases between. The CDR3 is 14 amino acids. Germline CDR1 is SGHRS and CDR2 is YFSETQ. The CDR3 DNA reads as TGCGCCAGCAGCTCCCCCCCGGAGAACTATGGCTACACCTTC. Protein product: CASSSPPENYGYTF.

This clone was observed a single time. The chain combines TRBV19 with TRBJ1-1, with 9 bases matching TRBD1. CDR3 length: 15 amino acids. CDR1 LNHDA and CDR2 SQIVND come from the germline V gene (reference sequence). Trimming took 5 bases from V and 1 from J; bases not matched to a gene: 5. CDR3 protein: CASSDRGNSNTEAFF. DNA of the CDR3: TGTGCCAGTAGTGACAGGGGGAATTCGAACACTGAAGCTTTCTTT.

The CDR3 region is CASSRRGAYEQYF. The CDR3 nucleotides are TGTGCCAGCAGCCGCCGGGGGGCGTACGAGCAGTACTTC. The chain links TRBV27 to TRBJ2-7, with a tentative D call TRBD2 (7 bases). With 6 bases removed from V and 4 bases from J, the gap between germline ends came to 13 bases. The CDR3 has 13 amino acids. Germline CDR1 and CDR2: MNHEY and SMNVEV (reference sequence).

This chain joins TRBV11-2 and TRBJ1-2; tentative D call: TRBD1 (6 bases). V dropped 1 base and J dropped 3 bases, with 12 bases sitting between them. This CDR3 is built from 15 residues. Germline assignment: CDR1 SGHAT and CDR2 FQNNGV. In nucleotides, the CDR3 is TGTGCCAGCAGCTTAGCCGGGACATTCGACTATGGCTACACCTTC. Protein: CASSLAGTFDYGYTF.

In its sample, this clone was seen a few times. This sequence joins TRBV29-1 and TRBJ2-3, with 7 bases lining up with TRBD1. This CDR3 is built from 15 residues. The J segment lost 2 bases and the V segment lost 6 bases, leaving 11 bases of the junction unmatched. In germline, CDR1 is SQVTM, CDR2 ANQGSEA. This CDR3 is CSVERTGTATDTQYF. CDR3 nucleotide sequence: TGCAGCGTCGAGCGGACCGGGACAGCCACAGATACGCAGTATTTT.

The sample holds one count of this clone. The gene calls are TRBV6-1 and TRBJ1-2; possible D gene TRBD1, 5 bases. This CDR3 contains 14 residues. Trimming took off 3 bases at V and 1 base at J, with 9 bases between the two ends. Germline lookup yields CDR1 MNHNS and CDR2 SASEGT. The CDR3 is CASSDGGGNYGYTF. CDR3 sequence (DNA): TGTGCCAGCAGTGACGGGGGGGGTAACTATGGCTACACCTTC.